The 24 T cell receptor beta chains listed next were all sequenced from one sample in a study of T cell responses to AZD1222 COVID-19 vaccine. Produced via immunoSEQ multiplex PCR; TCRdb's table is partial and in-frame only. The data hold under 200,000 clones, with 85% to 95% observed a single time. The sample in question was peripheral blood, obtained on day 0 of AZD1222 vaccination. These receptors originate from an adult in good health.

The chain couples TRBV30 to TRBJ1-5; a possible D gene is TRBD1 (6 bases). Germline CDR1 is GTSNPN and CDR2 is SVGIG (reference sequence). This CDR3 contains 14 residues. Trimming removed 3 bases at V and 3 bases at J, with 12 bases between. In DNA form, the CDR3 reads TGTGCCTGGAGGGTACAGGGAAACAATCAGCCCCAGCATTTT. Protein: CAWRVQGNNQPQHF.

This chain uses TRBV6-5 with TRBJ2-1; D is unclear. The V and J ends lost 1 base and 4 bases respectively, with 11 bases between them. The CDR3 sequence is 15 residues long. Germline V lookup: CDR1 MNHEY, CDR2 SVGAGI. Here the CDR3 DNA reads TGTGCCAGCAGTTACTTGGGCCAGGTATACAATGAGCAGTTCTTC. Translated, it gives CASSYLGQVYNEQFF.

This chain joins TRBV5-1 and TRBJ1-1; D is unresolved. Trimming took off 0 bases at V and 1 base at J, with 7 bases between the two ends. The CDR3 is made up of 14 amino acids. The germline gives CDR1 SGHRS, CDR2 YFSETQ. Written as DNA, the CDR3 is TGCGCCAGCAGCTTGGAGCCGGGGAACACTGAAGCTTTCTTT. It translates to CASSLEPGNTEAFF. Full variable domain (remainder filled in from reference TRBV5-1 and TRBJ1-1): KAGVTQTPRYLIKTRGQQVTLSCSPISGHRSVSWYQQTPGQGLQFLFEYFSETQRNKGNFPGRFSGRQFSNSRSEMNVSTLELGDSALYLCASSLEPGNTEAFFGQGTRLTVV.

The J gene is TRBJ1-1, the V gene TRBV27, with a weak D call TRBD1 (6 bases). Trimming pared 2 bases from V and 4 bases from J, leaving 11 bases between. Germline V gene lookup returns CDR1 MNHEY and CDR2 SMNVEV (reference sequence). The CDR3 sequence is 14 residues long. The CDR3 reads CASSLGRGSTEAFF. The CDR3 region has the DNA TGTGCCAGCAGTTTAGGCAGGGGCTCCACTGAAGCTTTCTTT.

CDR3: CASKAGPDYEQYF. The CDR3 DNA follows: TGTGCCAGCAAGGCAGGGCCGGATTACGAGCAGTACTTC. The genes are TRBV19 and TRBJ2-7; maybe TRBD1 (5 bases). Trimming took off 9 bases at V and 4 bases at J, with 16 bases between the two ends. This CDR3 contains 13 residues. Germline V gives CDR1 LNHDA, CDR2 SQIVND (reference sequence).

The rearrangement joins TRBV28 to TRBJ1-5; D is unclear. Trimming stripped 6 bases from V and 4 bases from J, with 10 bases between. The CDR3 is 13 residues long. Germline V gene lookup returns CDR1 MDHEN and CDR2 SYDVKM. The CDR3 nucleotides are TGTGCCAGCAGACTAGATGGGAATCAGCCCCAGCATTTT. This encodes CASRLDGNQPQHF. Filled out from reference TRBV28 and TRBJ1-5, the complete variable domain reads DVKVTQSSRYLVKRTGEKVFLECVQDMDHENMFWYRQDPGLGLRLIYFSYDVKMKEKGDIPEGYSVSREKKERFSLILESASTNQTSMYLCASRLDGNQPQHFGDGTRLSIL.

The gene calls are TRBV5-1 and TRBJ1-2; D unclear. This CDR3 region has 14 residues. The V end lost 0 bases, the J end lost 2 bases, and 8 bases lay between the germline ends. Germline V gene data show CDR1 as SGHRS and CDR2 as YFSETQ. CDR3 protein: CASSLEGGNYGYTF. The CDR3 DNA sequence: TGCGCCAGCAGCTTGGAAGGAGGGAACTATGGCTACACCTTC.

The genes are TRBV27 and TRBJ2-7; D may be TRBD2 (5 bases). Germline V gene sequence: CDR1 MNHEY, CDR2 SMNVEV (reference sequence). This CDR3 has 13 residues. The germline V and J ends were trimmed by 0 bases and 7 bases, with 10 bases remaining between them. The CDR3 bases are TGTGCCAGCAGTTTATCGAGAGGGCGTGAGCAGTACTTC. It specifies CASSLSRGREQYF.

The CDR3 DNA follows: TGTGCCACCAGCAGAGATCGGCAGGGTGAAAAACTGTTTTTT. Protein: CATSRDRQGEKLFF. The rearrangement links TRBV15 to TRBJ1-4, with TRBD1 as a possible D gene (5 bases). Per germline, CDR1 LNHNV and CDR2 YYDKDF (reference sequence). The CDR3 runs 14 residues. The V gene lost 0 bases and the J gene lost 7 bases, with 9 bases spanning the gap.

This clone was recorded a few times. This chain uses TRBV4-1 with TRBJ2-7; the match to TRBD2 covers 11 bases. The V segment lost 4 bases and the J segment 4 bases; nucleotides outside the gene matches: 6. Germline CDR1 reads MGHRA; CDR2 reads YSYEKL. The CDR3 is 15 amino acids. The chain's CDR3 is CASSRTLAGEYEQYF. In nucleotides, the CDR3 is TGCGCCAGCAGCCGAACACTAGCGGGAGAGTACGAGCAGTACTTC.

The rearrangement joins TRBV4-1 to TRBJ2-1; no clear D gene. The CDR3 extends over 14 amino acids. V lost 1 base to trimming and J lost 8 bases, with 12 bases between them. Germline V gene data show CDR1 as MGHRA and CDR2 as YSYEKL. Here the CDR3 reads CASSQGLWVDEQFF. The CDR3 region has the DNA TGCGCCAGCAGCCAAGGGCTCTGGGTCGATGAGCAGTTCTTC.

V usage is TRBV3-1 (or the pseudogene TRBV3-2) and J usage is TRBJ1-6; maybe TRBD1 (6 bases). Per the germline V gene, CDR1 is LGHDT and CDR2 is YNNKEL (reference sequence). V was shortened by 0 bases and J by 6 bases, with 15 bases between the two germline ends. The CDR3 runs 17 residues. The CDR3, as DNA: TGTGCCAGCAGCCAAGAGGTGGGGGCCAGAGTTAATTCACCCCTCCACTTT. Its translation: CASSQEVGARVNSPLHF.

The chain links TRBV5-1 to TRBJ2-1; D perhaps matches TRBD1 (6 bases). The germline V and J ends were trimmed by 2 bases and 9 bases, with 12 bases remaining between them. Germline values: CDR1 SGHRS, CDR2 YFSETQ. The CDR3 spans 13 residues. DNA for the CDR3: TGCGCCAGCAGCTTAATTGGGGGCGCTGAGCAGTTCTTC. Protein sequence: CASSLIGGAEQFF.

The rearrangement uses TRBV4-1 and TRBJ2-1; 10 nucleotides line up with TRBD2. The CDR3 covers 16 residues. Germline CDR1 and CDR2: MGHRA and YSYEKL. The ends lost 1 base at V and 9 bases at J; junction bases unmatched: 9. The chain's CDR3 is CASSQGVLAGVFEQFF. The CDR3, as DNA: TGCGCCAGCAGCCAAGGGGTCCTAGCGGGAGTATTTGAGCAGTTCTTC.

The rearrangement uses TRBV9 and TRBJ2-7; 7 nucleotides align to TRBD1. CDR3 length: 13 residues. Germline V gene sequence: CDR1 SGDLS, CDR2 YYNGEE. The ends lost 4 bases at V and 7 bases at J; junction bases unmatched: 8. CDR3 protein: CASSQLQGDEQYF. CDR3 coding DNA: TGTGCCAGCAGCCAACTCCAGGGGGATGAGCAGTACTTC.

J is TRBJ2-7 and V is TRBV9; D tentatively reads TRBD1 or TRBD2 (5 bases each). Germline V gives CDR1 SGDLS, CDR2 YYNGEE. V dropped 5 bases and J dropped 0 bases, with 24 bases sitting between them. The CDR3 has 18 residues. The DNA of the CDR3 is TGTGCCAGCAGTCCGGGGCCCCATCCAGCGCTGAGCTCCTACGAGCAGTACTTC. It encodes CASSPGPHPALSSYEQYF.

V and J are TRBV12-3 or TRBV12-4 and TRBJ2-5; no reliable D call. The V end was cut by 6 bases, the J end by 7 bases, with 12 bases between. The CDR3 covers 12 residues. The CDR3 DNA follows: TGTGCCAGCAGCCCGGTCCCCGGGACCCAGTACTTC. Encoded protein: CASSPVPGTQYF.

The J gene is TRBJ1-2, the V gene TRBV5-1, with D hard to call. CDR1 SGHRS and CDR2 YFSETQ come from the germline V gene. Trimming shortened V by 0 bases and J by 0 bases, and 12 bases separated the two germline ends. The CDR3 runs 16 residues. CDR3 nucleotide sequence: TGCGCCAGCAGCTTGGCGGGAGGGCGATCTAACTATGGCTACACCTTC. Its translation: CASSLAGGRSNYGYTF.

This chain links TRBV7-9 with TRBJ1-2; 8 bases align to TRBD1. CDR3 length: 15 amino acids. Trimming took 4 bases from V and 4 from J; bases not matched to a gene: 8. Germline V lookup: CDR1 SEHNR, CDR2 FQNEAQ (reference sequence). CDR3: CASSSSDRVPYGYTF. The CDR3 coding sequence is TGTGCCAGCAGCTCCTCGGACAGGGTGCCCTATGGCTACACCTTC. Looking up the rest from reference TRBV7-9 and TRBJ1-2 gives the full variable domain: DTGVSQNPRHKITKRGQNVTFRCDPISEHNRLYWYRQTLGQGPEFLTYFQNEAQLEKSRLLSDRFSAERPKGSFSTLEIQRTEQGDSAMYLCASSSSDRVPYGYTFGSGTRLTVV.

CDR3 DNA: TGTGCCACCAGCGTATTCTCTGGGGCCAACGTCCTGACTTTC. This translates into CATSVFSGANVLTF. The J gene is TRBJ2-6, the V gene TRBV15; D unresolved. This CDR3 contains 14 residues. The V end lost 5 bases, the J end lost 0 bases, and 5 bases lay between the germline ends. Germline loops: CDR1 LNHNV, CDR2 YYDKDF (reference sequence). Full variable domain (outside the CDR3, taken from reference TRBV15 and TRBJ2-6): DAMVIQNPRYQVTQFGKPVTLSCSQTLNHNVMYWYQQKSSQAPKLLFHYYDKDFNNEADTPDNFQSRRPNTSFCFLDIRSPGLGDTAMYLCATSVFSGANVLTFGAGSRLTVL.

The chain recombines TRBV28 with TRBJ1-1, with 7 bases identical to TRBD1. Germline V gene sequence: CDR1 MDHEN, CDR2 SYDVKM. The CDR3 consists of 15 residues. V gave up 8 bases and J gave up 0 bases; unmatched junction bases: 9. The CDR3 region has the DNA TGTGCCAGCGTAGCCAGGGGGACTATGAACACTGAAGCTTTCTTT. Encoded protein: CASVARGTMNTEAFF.

The CDR3 nucleotides read TGTGCCAGCACTATGAACCCCTCCACCTACGAGCAGTACTTC. This codes for CASTMNPSTYEQYF. The chain has TRBV6-5 and TRBJ2-7; D remains ambiguous. The germline CDR1 and CDR2 sequences are MNHEY and SVGAGI. Deletions cut 7 bases from V and 2 bases from J, with 15 bases between. The CDR3 is 14 amino acids.

The chain carries TRBV15 and TRBJ1-4; D gene unclear. Germline V gene data show CDR1 as LNHNV and CDR2 as YYDKDF (reference sequence). The length of the CDR3 is 16 residues. Trimming took off 1 base at V and 2 bases at J, with 11 bases between the two ends. The CDR3 loop reads CATSRGGLGTNEKLFF. CDR3 coding DNA: TGTGCCACCAGCAGAGGGGGATTGGGTACTAATGAAAAACTGTTTTTT.

V usage is TRBV2 and J usage is TRBJ2-7, with 7 bases lining up with TRBD1. In germline, CDR1 is SNHLY, CDR2 FYNNEI. With V trimmed by 4 bases and J by 0 bases, 6 bases remained unmatched. The CDR3 length is 15 residues. CDR3 DNA: TGTGCCAGCAGTGTCGACAGGGTGAGCTCCTACGAGCAGTACTTC. This encodes CASSVDRVSSYEQYF.